This T cell receptor beta chain came from a study of blood T cells in healthy people across ages. Next came a second PCR, run for roughly 6 to 11 cycles, which used a sample-barcoded 5' primer along with a J-beta primer mix. Each CDR3 protein gets one entry after TCRdb re-called the 5' RACE reads with MiXCR. The sample consists of about 930,000 distinct CDR3 sequences, roughly 28% of them appearing once. Study observations and caveats: Expanded clonotype changes were possibly confounded by unknown donor CMV status.

This CDR3 region has 15 residues. CDR1 is SGHTA, CDR2 FQGNSA, per germline. With V trimmed by 3 bases and J by 4 bases, 5 bases remained unmatched. At least ten counts were recorded for this clonotype. What it binds is unknown. The sample also formed part of further work on T cells of mothers and their children.

This receptor was taken from a woman in her forties in good health. The chain has TRBV7-2 and TRBJ2-3; 9 nucleotides align to TRBD2. Sequencing was carried out using blood. The CDR3 sequence is CASSFDSGGADTQYF. The CDR3, as DNA: TGTGCCAGCAGCTTTGATAGCGGGGGAGCAGATACGCAGTATTTT.